This TCR beta chain was recovered during a study of cytomegalovirus exposure and HLA in healthy donors (dated by TCRdb to about 2017). Broadly, across the study: An earlier analysis of 587 of the donors reported 276 Gb of sequence data and roughly 100 million unique TCR beta sequences from roughly 180 million T cells. Roughly 300 gigabases of sequencing data and 80 million or so unique TCR sequences were included in an early release covering 500 to 750 HLA-typed donors. Among the roughly 400 genotyped donors, approximately 77% belonged to the genetic ancestry cluster associated with self-reported Caucasian donors. The study was designed to test whether signatures of past pathogen exposure could be identified by cataloging public T cell receptors. The study used immunosequencing to profile the T cell repertoires of about 670 subjects and linked those repertoires to cytomegalovirus serostatus. In addition to the first cohort of 666 subjects, a separate validation cohort of approximately 120 different subjects was used. High-throughput TCR immunosequencing, statistical association of individual TCRs with disease status, and machine learning were combined to predict cytomegalovirus infection status. A later analysis re-analyzed previously published TCR beta repertoires from 650 to 800 donors and added high-resolution HLA genotyping to study TCR occurrence patterns. Rather than drawing on any new phenotypic data, the later analysis identified candidate immune exposures from TCR beta sequences and the way those sequences occurred across donors. An earlier analysis of around 580 of the donors used high-throughput TCR beta sequencing to judge whether each TCR beta V gene segment behaved as functional or pseudogenic. Donor age, sex, ethnicity and CMV serostatus were collected together with the repertoire data. Genome-wide SNP genotypes for about three fifths of the roughly 700 donors were used in a later genetic analysis, which treated that subset as a discovery cohort. All discovery cohort repertoires had been generated on a single sequencing platform. Class I and class II HLA loci were covered by the typing at four-digit resolution. Typing coverage varied by locus: roughly 629-640 donors for A, B, C, DRB1 and DQB1; more than 500 for DQA1; approximately 570 for DPA1; approximately 450 for DPB1. Because of strong linkage in the cohort, four or five DR-DQ haplotypes were treated as single units for association and clustering. Among roughly 370 genotyped donors of the cohort, an average of about 240,000 unique TCR beta nucleotide sequences were sequenced per donor, 15% to 20% of them non-productive.

Notes on this clone: Its binding antigen is unknown. Base qualities are not provided; no much larger clone lies one nucleotide away.

To prepare the library, the immunoSEQ multiplex PCR assay was applied. For the multiplex PCR, a mixture combining 60 forward primers for TCR Vbeta segments and 13 reverse primers for TCR Jbeta segments was used. Amplification of the CDR3 region of rearranged TCR beta genes was performed with a multiplex PCR assay on genomic DNA. The Illumina HiSeq System was used to sequence the amplified TCR beta libraries as 87-base-pair reads. Regarding the original processing steps: A later analysis counted tens of millions of unique TCR beta chains across the 666 repertoires, and some 11 million of these chains were shared by at least two donors. To remove PCR and sequencing errors, raw reads were error-corrected and collapsed into unique sequences using a nearest-neighbor algorithm that merged closely related sequences. Alignment of CDR3 sequences to IMGT reference sequences was used to assign V, D and J gene segments. For a sequence to be retained, a match of at least six nucleotides to both a V gene segment and a J gene segment was required. Rearrangements were called productive when the CDR3 lacked stop codons and stayed in frame with V and J; all others were non-productive. CDR3 was defined according to IMGT convention as the region running from the second conserved V-encoded cysteine to the conserved J-encoded phenylalanine. The earlier analysis of 550 to 650 of the donors excluded any sequence lacking an unambiguous match to a single V gene segment. In an earlier analysis of more than 500 of the donors, a V segment was called functional when productive rearrangements were above 56.7%, and segregating when the standard deviation between donors exceeded 5%. A statistical classification framework was developed to diagnose cytomegalovirus status using the catalog of TCR beta chain sequences. In a later analysis, TCR nucleotide sequences were compared against IMGT/GENE-DB human TR gene sequences so that V and J genes could be assigned. A later analysis assigned CDR3 sequences and most-parsimonious VDJ recombination scenarios with the TCRdist pipeline. In a later analysis, every TCR beta chain was defined by the combination of its CDR3 amino acid sequence and its V-gene family, and reads without a unique V-gene family were dropped. As a way to deal with suspected cross-contamination and a sequencing artifact, a later analysis dropped approximately 590 nucleotide sequences that were highly shared and had low generation probability. In a later analysis, a clonal expansion index was calculated for each public chain from normalized within-repertoire ranks of inferred template counts. Generation probabilities in a later analysis came from a VDJ recombination model fitted to out-of-frame rearrangements, and those results were checked against IGoR. In a later analysis, TCR-TCR, TCR-HLA and TCR-CMV co-occurrence was scored with hypergeometric tests, and a repertoire-size bias correction was applied to TCR pairs. False discovery rates were estimated in a later analysis by permuting HLA or CMV assignments 20 times. A later analysis grouped co-occurring TCRs with DBSCAN, adding TCRdist sequence similarity when clustering within HLA-allele-positive subsets. Co-occurrence clustering excluded repertoires with fewer than 30,000 or more than 120,000 public chains, plus five with anomalous nucleotide sharing. TCRdb obtained this table from immuneACCESS and retained in-frame rearrangements with V and J assigned. These tables miss some clones; where compared with another copy, unresolved V genes account for less than half of the shortfall, and the remainder is unexplained. The D gene and trimming were derived from the DNA, and the V and J assignments and clone size from that table. For this sample the table gives about 130,000 clones, of which approximately 80% were detected only once. Approximately 2% of the sample is held by the ten biggest clonotypes.

Study-wide findings and limitations: A further reported finding was that TCR beta sequences accurately predicted the HLA-A and HLA-B alleles for most subjects in the first cohort. An earlier analysis of 587 of the donors showed that most TCR beta V segments appeared in productive rearrangements either about 87% or about 30% of the time, which broadly matched IMGT annotations. CMV serostatus was the only immune exposure information available for the cohort. Because HLA typing was missing for some donors at each locus, association tests included only the typed subset. Three of the identified cytomegalovirus-associated TCR beta chains were confirmed in vitro to be specific for cytomegalovirus antigens. Most TCR sequences were observed very rarely across donors, whereas some public TCRs were present in many individuals. The cohort was sequenced for TCR beta chains only, and without alpha or paired-chain data the features that could be detected were limited. The 87-base-pair reads could not distinguish some IMGT-functional V segments, including TRBV6-2 and TRBV6-3, so those segments were excluded. V-gene and J-gene trimming of TCR beta chains was associated with a missense DCLRE1C variant in a later genetic analysis, and the association was replicated in an independent cohort. When HLA alleles, especially DR and DQ, strongly co-occurred, TCR associations were difficult to assign to individual alleles. About 17 rarely observed V segments, including chromosome 9 orphons, were excluded from the earlier analysis of about 600 of the donors because counts were too low. The authors suggested that the approach could potentially be extended to other disease states and immunological phenotypes. In a later analysis, the rate of TCR association differed among HLA loci, with DRB1 alleles having the most associated TCRs and HLA-C alleles having the fewest. The study listed over 150 TCR beta chains as associated with cytomegalovirus. In a later analysis, several top co-occurrence clusters were reported to appear linked to parvovirus B19, influenza, CMV and Epstein-Barr virus. A later analysis found that HLA-associated TCR beta chains were more clonally expanded and had lower generation probabilities than equally common non-associated chains. Correlated functional status among segregating V segments might be attributable to linkage disequilibrium, but an unknown experimental factor could not be ruled out. Specific HLA alleles were associated with some 15,000 TCR beta sequences at a false discovery rate of 0.05 in a later analysis. Presence/absence analyses assumed roughly uniform sequencing depth across donors, an assumption that may not hold. The classifier was reported to diagnose cytomegalovirus status with high specificity and sensitivity in both the original and validation cohorts. According to a later genetic analysis, donors in an Asian-associated ancestry cluster had fewer N-insertions in productive TCRs than the approximately 630-donor mean. According to a later analysis, most CMV-associated TCR beta chains appeared to be HLA-restricted, and the HLA associations seemed to be driven largely by CMV exposure. A cluster of highly shared sequence variants was judged likely to represent a technical artifact of the sequencing pipeline.

The cohort consisted of 650 to 700 healthy bone marrow donors. At the time of sampling, every cohort member was nominally healthy, though immune exposures that went unrecorded were likely present. The donor was CMV seronegative and belonged to the group of approximately 320 seronegative cohort members. Each donor provided a peripheral blood sample, and peripheral blood mononuclear cells were used for TCR beta sequencing. The Qiagen DNeasy Blood Extraction Kit was used to extract genomic DNA from the blood cell samples. The V and J ends are trimmed by 2 bases and 2 bases, leaving 15 bases between them. From cysteine to phenylalanine, the CDR3 is 16 amino acids long. Just the 48-base CDR3 DNA is kept, in frame starting at base 1. CDR1 and CDR2, looked up from the germline V gene, are KGHSH and LQKENI.

The sequence derives from a man aged 18-30 years in good health and CMV-seronegative. Sequencing input: PBMCs. The chain uses TRBV18 and TRBJ1-2, with TRBD1 perhaps the D gene, on 5 matching bases. The DNA sequence is given as TGTGCCAGCTCACCAGCGGTGCAGGGAATAAACTATGGCTACACCTTC. This yields the protein CASSPAVQGINYGYTF.